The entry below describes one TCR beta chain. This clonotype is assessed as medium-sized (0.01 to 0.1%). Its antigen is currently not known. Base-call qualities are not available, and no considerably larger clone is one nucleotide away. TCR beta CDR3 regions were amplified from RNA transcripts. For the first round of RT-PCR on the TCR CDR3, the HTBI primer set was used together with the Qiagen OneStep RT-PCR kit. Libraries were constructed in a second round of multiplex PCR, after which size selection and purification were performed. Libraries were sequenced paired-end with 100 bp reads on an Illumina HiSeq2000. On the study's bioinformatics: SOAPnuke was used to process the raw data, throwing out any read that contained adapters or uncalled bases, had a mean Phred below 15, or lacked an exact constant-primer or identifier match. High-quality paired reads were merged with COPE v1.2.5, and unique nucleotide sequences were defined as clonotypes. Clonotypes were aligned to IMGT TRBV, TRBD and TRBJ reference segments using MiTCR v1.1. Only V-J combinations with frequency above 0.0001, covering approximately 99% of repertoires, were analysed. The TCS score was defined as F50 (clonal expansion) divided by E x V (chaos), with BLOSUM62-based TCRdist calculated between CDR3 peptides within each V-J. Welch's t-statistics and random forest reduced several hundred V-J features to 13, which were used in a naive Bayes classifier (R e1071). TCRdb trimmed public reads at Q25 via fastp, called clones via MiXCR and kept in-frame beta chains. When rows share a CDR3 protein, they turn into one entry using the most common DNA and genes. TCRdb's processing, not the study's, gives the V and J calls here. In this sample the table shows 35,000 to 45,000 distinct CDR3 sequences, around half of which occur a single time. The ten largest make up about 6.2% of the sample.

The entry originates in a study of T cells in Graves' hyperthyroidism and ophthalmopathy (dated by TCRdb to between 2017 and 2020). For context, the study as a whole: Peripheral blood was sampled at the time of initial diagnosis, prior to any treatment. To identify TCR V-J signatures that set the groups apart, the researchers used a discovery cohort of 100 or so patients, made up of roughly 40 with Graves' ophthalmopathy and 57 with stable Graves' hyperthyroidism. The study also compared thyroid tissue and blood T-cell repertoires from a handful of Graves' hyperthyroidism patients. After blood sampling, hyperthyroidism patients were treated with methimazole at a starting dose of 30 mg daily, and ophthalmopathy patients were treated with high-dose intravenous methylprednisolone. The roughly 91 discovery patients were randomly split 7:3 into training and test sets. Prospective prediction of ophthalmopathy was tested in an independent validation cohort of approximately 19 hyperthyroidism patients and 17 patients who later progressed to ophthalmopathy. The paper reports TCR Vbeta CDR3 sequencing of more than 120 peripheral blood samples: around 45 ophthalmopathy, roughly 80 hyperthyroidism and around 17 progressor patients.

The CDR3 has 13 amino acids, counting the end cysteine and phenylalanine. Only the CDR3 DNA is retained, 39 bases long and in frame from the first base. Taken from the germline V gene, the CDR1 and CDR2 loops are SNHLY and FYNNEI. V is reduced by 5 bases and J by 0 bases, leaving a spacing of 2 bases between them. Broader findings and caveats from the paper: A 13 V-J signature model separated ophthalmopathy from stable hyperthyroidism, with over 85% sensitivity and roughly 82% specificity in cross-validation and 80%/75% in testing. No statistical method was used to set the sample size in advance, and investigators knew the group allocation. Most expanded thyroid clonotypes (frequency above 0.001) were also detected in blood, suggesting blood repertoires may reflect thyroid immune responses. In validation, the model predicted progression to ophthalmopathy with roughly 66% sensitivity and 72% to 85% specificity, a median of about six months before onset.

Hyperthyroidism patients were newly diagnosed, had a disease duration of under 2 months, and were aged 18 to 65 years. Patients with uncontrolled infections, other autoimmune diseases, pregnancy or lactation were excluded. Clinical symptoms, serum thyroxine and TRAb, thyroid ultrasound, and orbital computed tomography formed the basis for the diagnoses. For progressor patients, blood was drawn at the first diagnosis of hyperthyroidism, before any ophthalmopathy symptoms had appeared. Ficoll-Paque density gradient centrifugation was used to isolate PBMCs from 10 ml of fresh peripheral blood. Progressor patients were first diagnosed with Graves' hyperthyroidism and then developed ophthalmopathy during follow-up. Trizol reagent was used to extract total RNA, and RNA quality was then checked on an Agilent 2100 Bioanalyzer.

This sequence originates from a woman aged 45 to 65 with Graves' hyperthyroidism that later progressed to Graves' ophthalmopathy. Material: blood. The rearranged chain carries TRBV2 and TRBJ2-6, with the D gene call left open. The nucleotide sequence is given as TGTGCCAGCAGTTCCTCTGGGGCCAACGTCCTGACTTTC. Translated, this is CASSSSGANVLTF.